This TCR beta chain was found in a study of blood T cell repertoires in COVID-19. Seattle-derived patients entered the study during active infection and were followed longitudinally. Study processing details: For nucleated cells, counts were estimated from reference gene primer amplification. TCRdb's table, derived via immunoSEQ multiplex PCR, lists solely in-frame clones and lacks some. Clonal size and the V and J genes are those of that table, whereas D and trimming came from the DNA. The data show 180,000 or so clones, with less than 90% seen just once and approximately 11% held by the top ten. The V gene end was trimmed by 10 bases and the J gene end by 8 bases; junction bases not matched to a gene: 7. The CDR3 totals 11 residues. Per the germline V gene, CDR1 is MNHEY and CDR2 is SMNVEV (reference sequence).

This chain uses TRBV27 with TRBJ1-2, with 7 positions matching TRBD1. The clonotype originates from a woman aged 55-69 years with COVID-19, enrolled during active disease. The specimen sequenced was peripheral blood. CDR3 in amino acids: CATVTGYGYTF. The DNA for the CDR3 is TGTGCCACCGTGACAGGGTACGGCTACACCTTC.